These 9 T cell receptor beta chains share one sample of origin, sequenced in a study of identical twins. One entry per CDR3 protein, called by TCRdb with MiXCR from the 5' RACE reads. Seen here are about 240,000 distinct CDR3 sequences, roughly 10% observed once, and the top ten hold 10%. The sequenced sample consisted of memory T cells sorted from blood. The receptors were gathered from a man in his forties or fifties in good health.

This clonotype has only a few counts. The chain has TRBV11-2 and TRBJ2-7, with 8 bases lining up with TRBD2. This CDR3 is built from 15 residues. Germline-derived CDR1 and CDR2 are SGHAT and FQNNGV. After removal of 0 bases from V and 3 bases from J, the junction contained 4 bases not matched to a gene. This chain's CDR3 is CASSLEGGGYYEQYF. The CDR3 DNA sequence: TGTGCCAGCAGCTTAGAGGGCGGGGGGTACTACGAGCAGTACTTC.

This clonotype was seen only a few times. J is TRBJ2-5 and V is TRBV5-1; TRBD1 matches at 7 bases. Germline CDR1 and CDR2: SGHRS and YFSETQ. This CDR3 has 13 amino acids. With V trimmed by 2 bases and J by 5 bases, 3 bases remained unmatched. CDR3 sequence (DNA): TGCGCCAGCAGCTTACAGGGGTCCGAGACCCAGTACTTC. Amino acid sequence: CASSLQGSETQYF.

This clonotype was found many times. The chain employs TRBV5-6 and TRBJ2-7; TRBD1 aligns across 9 bases. Germline V CDR1 and CDR2: SGHDT, YYEEEE. V was pared by 1 base and J by 13 bases, with 15 bases of the junction left unmatched. The CDR3 runs to 15 residues. The DNA for the CDR3 is TGTGCCAGCAGCTTGAGGGCCACCGGGACAGGGTACCCTTACTTC. Its translation: CASSLRATGTGYPYF. The full variable domain, in which reference TRBV5-6 and TRBJ2-7 provide the parts outside the CDR3, is DAGVTQSPTHLIKTRGQQVTLRCSPKSGHDTVSWYQQALGQGPQFIFQYYEEEERQRGNFPDRFSGHQFPNYSSELNVNALLLGDSALYLCASSLRATGTGYPYFGPGTRLTVT.

This clonotype showed up many times. V gene TRBV6-5 combines with J gene TRBJ1-3; tentatively, D is TRBD1 (6 bases). This CDR3 spans 14 amino acids. Trimming removed 0 bases at V and 8 bases at J, with 11 bases between. Per the germline V gene, CDR1 is MNHEY and CDR2 is SVGAGI. CDR3 region: CASSYSWAGDTIYF. CDR3 DNA sequence: TGTGCCAGCAGTTACTCCTGGGCAGGGGACACCATATATTTT.

V and J are TRBV28 and TRBJ2-7; 13 bases are a match to TRBD2. From germline, CDR1 is MDHEN and CDR2 SYDVKM. V dropped 6 bases and J dropped 1; count of bases not matched to a gene: 6. CDR3 size: 16 residues. The CDR3 here is CASRRTSGRGSYEQYF. CDR3 DNA sequence: TGTGCCAGCAGGAGGACTAGCGGGAGAGGATCCTACGAGCAGTACTTC.

This clonotype was counted ten times or more. The CDR3 bases are TGTGCCAGCAGCCCAGATAGCGGGAGGCATTACAATGAGCAGTTCTTC. Its translation: CASSPDSGRHYNEQFF. This rearrangement joins TRBV4-2 to TRBJ2-1; 10 bases map to TRBD2. CDR1 is LGHNA, CDR2 YNFKEQ, per germline. With 4 bases clipped from V and 4 bases from J, the junction kept 7 bases outside the gene matches. The CDR3 length is 16 residues.

V is TRBV4-1 and J is TRBJ1-1; TRBD1 is a possible D gene (5 bases). V lost 0 bases to trimming and J lost 1 base, with 9 bases between them. Germline-derived CDR1 and CDR2 are MGHRA and YSYEKL. CDR3 size: 15 residues. CDR3 loop: CASSQDQGSNTEAFF. In nucleotides, the CDR3 is TGCGCCAGCAGCCAAGATCAGGGCTCGAACACTGAAGCTTTCTTT.

The gene calls are TRBV11-2 and TRBJ2-2; TRBD2 aligns across 7 bases. J was trimmed by 7 bases and V by 0 bases; bases with no gene match: 2. The CDR3 runs to 14 residues. The V gene's germline CDR1 is SGHAT and CDR2 FQNNGV. The CDR3 DNA reads TGTGCCAGCAGCTTAGAGGGGGGGGACGGGGAGCTGTTTTTT. Its protein product is CASSLEGGDGELFF.

V usage is TRBV10-2 and J usage is TRBJ2-4; 7 bases line up with TRBD1. From germline, CDR1 is WSHSY and CDR2 SAAADI. The CDR3 is made up of 12 amino acids. V shed 6 bases, J shed 6 bases, and the junction held 2 bases outside the gene matches. The CDR3 here is CASRGDRNIQYF. The DNA for the CDR3 is TGCGCCAGCAGGGGGGACAGAAACATTCAGTACTTC.